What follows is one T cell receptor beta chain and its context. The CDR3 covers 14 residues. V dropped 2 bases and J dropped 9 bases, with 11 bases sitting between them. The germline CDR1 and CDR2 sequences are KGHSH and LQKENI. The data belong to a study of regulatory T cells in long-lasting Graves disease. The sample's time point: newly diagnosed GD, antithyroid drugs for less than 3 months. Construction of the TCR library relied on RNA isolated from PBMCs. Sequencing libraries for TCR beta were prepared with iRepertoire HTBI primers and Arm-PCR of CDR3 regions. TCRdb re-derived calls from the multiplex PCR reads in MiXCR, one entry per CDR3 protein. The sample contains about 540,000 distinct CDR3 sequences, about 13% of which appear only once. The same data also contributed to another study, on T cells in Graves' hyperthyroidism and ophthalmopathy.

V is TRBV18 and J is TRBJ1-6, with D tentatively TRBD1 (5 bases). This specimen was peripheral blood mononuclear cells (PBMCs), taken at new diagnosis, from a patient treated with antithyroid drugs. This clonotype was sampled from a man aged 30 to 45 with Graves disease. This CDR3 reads CASSPDSASSPLHF. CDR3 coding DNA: TGTGCCAGCTCACCAGACAGCGCGTCTTCACCCCTCCACTTT.